Below are 20 T cell receptor beta chains sequenced from a single sample in a study of shared clonotypes between healthy human individuals. Measured with immunoSEQ multiplex PCR; TCRdb has only the in-frame clones, and not every one. The sample includes under 80,000 clones, roughly three fifths of them seen just once. The sequencing input was memory CD8+ T cells sorted from blood. Regarding subset: CD45RO+ cells pooled with CCR7-negative TemRA cells. All receptors come from a man aged 25 to 40 in good health.

In its sample, this clone was seen a few times. The gene calls are TRBV28 and TRBJ1-2, with a weak D call TRBD1 (5 bases). Per the germline V gene, CDR1 is MDHEN and CDR2 is SYDVKM. The CDR3 covers 13 residues. The V end lost 3 bases, the J end lost 1 base, and 6 bases lay between the germline ends. CDR3: CASSFDSNYGYTF. CDR3 sequence (DNA): TGTGCCAGCAGTTTCGACAGTAACTATGGCTACACCTTC.

J is TRBJ1-5 and V is TRBV27, with 9 bases aligning to TRBD1. Germline V CDR1 and CDR2: MNHEY, SMNVEV (reference sequence). V shed 9 bases and J 8 bases; nucleotides not matched to a gene: 14. The CDR3 loop spans 15 amino acids. In DNA form, the CDR3 reads TGTGCCAGTAACCTACAGGGGGCGCGTGAGAAGCCCCAGCATTTT. This gives the protein CASNLQGAREKPQHF.

The V call is TRBV7-2, the J call TRBJ2-2; D unclear. From germline, CDR1 is SGHTA and CDR2 FQGNSA. V shed 2 bases and J shed 4 bases, with 11 bases lying between them. This CDR3 region has 15 residues. CDR3 region: CASSLNGSPTGELFF. Here the CDR3 DNA reads TGTGCCAGCAGCTTAAACGGCAGCCCCACCGGGGAGCTGTTTTTT.

This sequence joins TRBV6-5 and TRBJ1-5; D remains unclear. The CDR3 has 14 amino acids. CDR1 MNHEY and CDR2 SVGAGI come from the germline V gene. With 8 bases removed from V and 0 bases from J, the gap between germline ends came to 11 bases. The CDR3 region has the DNA TGTGCCAGCCGGTCGTACGGTAGCAATCAGCCCCAGCATTTT. Translated, it gives CASRSYGSNQPQHF.

With regard to this clone: The junction shows a germline mismatch at one end, possibly a read error. Other DNA variants within this sample encode the same CDR3. This sequence joins TRBV29-1 and TRBJ2-1, with 13 bases aligning to TRBD2. CDR3 length equals 14 residues. CDR1 SQVTM and CDR2 ANQGSEA come from the germline V gene. CDR3 sequence reads: CSVEGLAGENEQFF. The CDR3 DNA is TGCAGCGTCGAAGGACTAGCGGGAGAAAATGAGCAGTTCTTC.

Concerning this clone: Other DNA sequences in the same sample also yield this CDR3. CDR3 region: CASSVEDRGLQETQYF. CDR3 nucleotides: TGTGCCAGCAGCGTAGAGGACAGGGGGCTCCAAGAGACCCAGTACTTC. The rearrangement uses TRBV9 and TRBJ2-5, with TRBD1 matching 11 bases. The CDR3 spans 16 residues. The V gene end was trimmed by 0 bases and the J gene end by 1 base; junction bases not matched to a gene: 2. Germline V CDR1 and CDR2: SGDLS, YYNGEE.

CDR3 sequence reads: CSARRETQYF. In DNA, the CDR3 is TGCAGTGCTAGGCGGGAGACCCAGTACTTC. V and J are TRBV20-1 and TRBJ2-5; D not resolved. This CDR3 contains 10 residues. The germline CDR1 and CDR2 sequences are DFQATT and SNEGSKA (reference sequence). Trimming stripped 3 bases from V and 5 bases from J, with 4 bases between.

This clone has more than one count but fewer than ten. The chain carries TRBV7-9 and TRBJ2-3; D uncertain. Trimming took 6 bases from V and 5 from J, leaving 6 bases between them. CDR3 length: 11 amino acids. Germline CDR1 reads SEHNR; CDR2 reads FQNEAQ (reference sequence). The CDR3 sequence: CASSSQDTQYF. The CDR3 coding sequence is TGTGCCAGCAGTTCCCAAGATACGCAGTATTTT. Together with reference TRBV7-9 and TRBJ2-3, the CDR3 gives the full variable domain: DTGVSQNPRHKITKRGQNVTFRCDPISEHNRLYWYRQTLGQGPEFLTYFQNEAQLEKSRLLSDRFSAERPKGSFSTLEIQRTEQGDSAMYLCASSSQDTQYFGPGTRLTVL.

Here the CDR3 DNA reads TGTGCCAGCAGCTTGGCCGGACAGGGCGACTATGGCTACACCTTC. It translates to CASSLAGQGDYGYTF. The rearrangement joins TRBV5-6 to TRBJ1-2; 8 bases fit TRBD1. The CDR3 covers 15 residues. J gave up 3 bases and V 0 bases, and 4 bases lay outside the gene matches. CDR1 is SGHDT and CDR2 is YYEEEE in the germline V gene. The full variable domain, rest sourced from reference TRBV5-6 and TRBJ1-2, is DAGVTQSPTHLIKTRGQQVTLRCSPKSGHDTVSWYQQALGQGPQFIFQYYEEEERQRGNFPDRFSGHQFPNYSSELNVNALLLGDSALYLCASSLAGQGDYGYTFGSGTRLTVV.

The chain has TRBV7-2 and TRBJ2-2; tentatively, D is TRBD2 (5 bases). Trimming took off 2 bases at V and 9 bases at J, with 13 bases between the two ends. The germline V gene has CDR1 SGHTA and CDR2 FQGNSA. There are 14 residues in the CDR3. This CDR3 is CASSLLAGERELFF. CDR3 nucleotides: TGTGCCAGCAGCTTATTGGCGGGTGAGAGGGAGCTGTTTTTT.

This clone was found a few times. This chain uses TRBV25-1 with TRBJ2-5; 7 bases line up with TRBD2. The CDR3 is 15 residues long. Germline V lookup: CDR1 MGHDK, CDR2 SYGVNS. V dropped 3 bases and J dropped 5; count of bases not matched to a gene: 9. Here the CDR3 DNA reads TGTGCCAGCAGTGACCCTGGGGGGGAGGGTGAGACCCAGTACTTC. This sequence encodes CASSDPGGEGETQYF. The full variable domain, completed using reference TRBV25-1 and TRBJ2-5, is EADIYQTPRYLVIGTGKKITLECSQTMGHDKMYWYQQDPGMELHLIHYSYGVNSTEKGDLSSESTVSRIRTEHFPLTLESARPSHTSQYLCASSDPGGEGETQYFGPGTRLLVL.

CDR3: CASSVIAGRLLSDTQYF. In nucleotides, the CDR3 is TGTGCCAGCAGTGTGATAGCGGGCCGCCTTCTTTCAGATACGCAGTATTTT. The chain carries TRBV2 and TRBJ2-3; 7 bases agree with TRBD2. The trim removed 4 bases at V and 4 bases at J, leaving 14 bases unmatched. The CDR3 runs to 17 residues. Germline CDR1 is SNHLY and CDR2 is FYNNEI.

This clone was seen just once. The J gene is TRBJ2-2, the V gene TRBV27; no reliable D call. V dropped 2 bases and J dropped 0 bases, with 4 bases sitting between them. CDR1 is MNHEY and CDR2 is SMNVEV in the germline V gene (reference sequence). This CDR3 has 14 residues. The CDR3 nucleotides read TGTGCCAGCAGTTTAAATGCGAACACCGGGGAGCTGTTTTTT. It codes for CASSLNANTGELFF.

The chain couples TRBV7-2 to TRBJ2-7; 9 nucleotides align to TRBD2. Germline V gives CDR1 SGHTA, CDR2 FQGNSA. Trimming cost V 2 bases and J 0 bases; bases outside gene matches: 2. This CDR3 spans 15 amino acids. CDR3 coding DNA: TGTGCCAGCAGCTTAAGGACTAGCGCCTCCTACGAGCAGTACTTC. Translation: CASSLRTSASYEQYF.

This clone has a handful of counts. This chain connects TRBV28 to TRBJ2-3, with D unresolved. The CDR3 runs to 14 residues. Looked up from germline, CDR1 is MDHEN and CDR2 is SYDVKM. Between the trimmed V and J ends, which lost 6 bases and 2 bases, there was a span of 12 bases. The CDR3 spells CASSRPGTTDTQYF. The CDR3 region has the DNA TGTGCCAGCAGCCGTCCAGGTACCACAGATACGCAGTATTTT.

The CDR3 DNA is TGTGCCACCAGCAGCCCGACTGGGAAGATGGGACAAGAGACCCAGTACTTC. This sequence encodes CATSSPTGKMGQETQYF. The V gene is TRBV15, the J gene TRBJ2-5; no clear D gene. CDR1 and CDR2 from the germline V gene are LNHNV and YYDKDF (reference sequence). Trimming left V 3 bases short and J 2 bases short, with 19 bases between. There are 17 residues in the CDR3. Full variable domain (missing parts from reference TRBV15 and TRBJ2-5): DAMVIQNPRYQVTQFGKPVTLSCSQTLNHNVMYWYQQKSSQAPKLLFHYYDKDFNNEADTPDNFQSRRPNTSFCFLDIRSPGLGDTAMYLCATSSPTGKMGQETQYFGPGTRLLVL.

This clone qualifies as medium-sized. Other DNA sequences within the sample encode an identical CDR3. V is TRBV6-1 and J is TRBJ2-7; TRBD2 agrees at 11 bases. V shed 2 bases and J 0 bases; nucleotides not matched to a gene: 3. Germline CDR1 MNHNS, CDR2 SASEGT. This CDR3 is built from 16 residues. CDR3 DNA sequence: TGTGCCAGCAGTGAAACCGGGACTAGCGGCTCCTACGAGCAGTACTTC. Translation: CASSETGTSGSYEQYF.

The chain links TRBV6-5 to TRBJ2-7, with a possible D match to TRBD1 (5 bases). There are 13 residues in the CDR3. V gave up 6 bases and J gave up 2 bases, with 11 bases separating them. The germline gives CDR1 MNHEY, CDR2 SVGAGI. The CDR3 nucleotides are TGTGCCAGCAGCCCAACAGGTCCCTACGAGCAGTACTTC. Translated, it gives CASSPTGPYEQYF.

The chain links TRBV29-1 to TRBJ1-2, with D perhaps matching TRBD1 (5 bases). CDR3 length equals 11 residues. Trimming left V 3 bases short and J 8 bases short, with 10 bases between. Germline V gene data show CDR1 as SQVTM and CDR2 as ANQGSEA. The CDR3 is CSVDRVRGYTF. The CDR3 region has the DNA TGCAGCGTTGACAGGGTCAGGGGCTACACCTTC.

This clone appeared a few times. The CDR3 bases are TGCGCCAGCAGCCAAGATTCGGGAGGATTCTACGAGCAGTACTTC. Its translation is CASSQDSGGFYEQYF. This rearrangement joins TRBV4-1 to TRBJ2-7; 7 positions match TRBD2. CDR1 and CDR2 from the germline V gene are MGHRA and YSYEKL. Trimming removed 0 bases from V and 3 bases from J; junction bases left unmatched: 5. The length of the CDR3 is 15 residues.